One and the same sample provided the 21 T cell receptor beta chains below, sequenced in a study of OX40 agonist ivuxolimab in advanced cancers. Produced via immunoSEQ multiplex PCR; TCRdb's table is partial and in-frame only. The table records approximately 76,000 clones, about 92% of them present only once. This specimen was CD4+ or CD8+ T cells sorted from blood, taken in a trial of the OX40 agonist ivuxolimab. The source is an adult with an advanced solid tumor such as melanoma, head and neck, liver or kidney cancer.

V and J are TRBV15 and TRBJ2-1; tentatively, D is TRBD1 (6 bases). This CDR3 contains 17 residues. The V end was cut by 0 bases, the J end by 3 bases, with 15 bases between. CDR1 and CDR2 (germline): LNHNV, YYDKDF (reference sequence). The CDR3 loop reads CATSRDRGTGYYNEQFF. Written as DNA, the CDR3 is TGTGCCACCAGCAGAGATCGGGGAACAGGGTACTACAATGAGCAGTTCTTC.

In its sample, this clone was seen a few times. The CDR3 region has the DNA TGTGCCAGCAGTGTGTGGCAGGGGAATAACTATGGCTACACCTTC. Its protein is CASSVWQGNNYGYTF. This sequence joins TRBV2 and TRBJ1-2; TRBD1 is a possible D gene (6 bases). The CDR3 is 15 amino acids. The V gene lost 4 bases and the J gene lost 1 base, with 13 bases spanning the gap. Germline lookup yields CDR1 SNHLY and CDR2 FYNNEI. The full variable domain, its missing parts supplied by reference TRBV2 and TRBJ1-2, is EPEVTQTPSHQVTQMGQEVILRCVPISNHLYFYWYRQILGQKVEFLVSFYNNEISEKSEIFDDQFSVERPDGSNFTLKIRSTKLEDSAMYFCASSVWQGNNYGYTFGSGTRLTVV.

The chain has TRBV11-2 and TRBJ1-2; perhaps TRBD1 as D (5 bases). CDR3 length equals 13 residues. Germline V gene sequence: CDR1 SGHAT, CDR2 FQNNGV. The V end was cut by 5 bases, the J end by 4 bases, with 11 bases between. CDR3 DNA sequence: TGTGCCAGCAGCCTACGGGACGGCTATGGCTACACCTTC. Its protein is CASSLRDGYGYTF.

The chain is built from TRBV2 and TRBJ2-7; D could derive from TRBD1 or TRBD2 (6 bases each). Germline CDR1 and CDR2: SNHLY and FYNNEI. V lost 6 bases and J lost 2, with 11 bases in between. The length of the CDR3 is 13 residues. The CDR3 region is CASRGGGAYEQYF. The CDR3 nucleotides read TGTGCCAGCAGGGGGGGCGGGGCCTACGAGCAGTACTTC.

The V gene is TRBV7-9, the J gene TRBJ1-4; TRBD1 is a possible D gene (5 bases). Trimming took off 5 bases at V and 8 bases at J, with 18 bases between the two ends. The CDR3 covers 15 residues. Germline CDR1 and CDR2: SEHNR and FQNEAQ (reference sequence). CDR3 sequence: CASSIRDVIDEKLFF. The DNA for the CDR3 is TGTGCCAGCAGCATCCGGGACGTCATTGACGAAAAACTGTTTTTT.

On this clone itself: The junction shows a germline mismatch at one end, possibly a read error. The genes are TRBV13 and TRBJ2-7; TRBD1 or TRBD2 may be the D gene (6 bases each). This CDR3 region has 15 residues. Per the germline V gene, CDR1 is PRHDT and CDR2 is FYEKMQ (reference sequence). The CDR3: CASSVGGTLSYEQYF. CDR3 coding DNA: TGTGCCAGCAGCGTAGGGGGGACTCTCTCCTACGAGCAGTACTTC.

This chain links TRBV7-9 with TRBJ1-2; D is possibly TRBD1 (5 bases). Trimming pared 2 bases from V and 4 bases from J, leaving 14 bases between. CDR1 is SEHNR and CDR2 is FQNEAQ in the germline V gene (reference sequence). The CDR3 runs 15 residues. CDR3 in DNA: TGTGCCAGCAGCTTATCGACAGACGGAGGCTATGGCTACACCTTC. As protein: CASSLSTDGGYGYTF.

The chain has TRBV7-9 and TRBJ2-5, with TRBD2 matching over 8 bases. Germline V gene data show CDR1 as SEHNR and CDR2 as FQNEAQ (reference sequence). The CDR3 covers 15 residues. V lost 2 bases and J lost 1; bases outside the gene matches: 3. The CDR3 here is CASSLRAGAQETQYF. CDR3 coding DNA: TGTGCCAGCAGCTTACGAGCGGGGGCCCAAGAGACCCAGTACTTC. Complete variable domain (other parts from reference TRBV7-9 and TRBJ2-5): DTGVSQNPRHKITKRGQNVTFRCDPISEHNRLYWYRQTLGQGPEFLTYFQNEAQLEKSRLLSDRFSAERPKGSFSTLEIQRTEQGDSAMYLCASSLRAGAQETQYFGPGTRLLVL.

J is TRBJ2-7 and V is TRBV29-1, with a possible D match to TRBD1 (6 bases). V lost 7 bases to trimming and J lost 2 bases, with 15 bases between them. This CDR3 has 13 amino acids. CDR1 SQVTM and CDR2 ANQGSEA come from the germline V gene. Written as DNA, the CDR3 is TGCAGCGCCCTCGGGACAAGGACCTACGAGCAGTACTTC. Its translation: CSALGTRTYEQYF.

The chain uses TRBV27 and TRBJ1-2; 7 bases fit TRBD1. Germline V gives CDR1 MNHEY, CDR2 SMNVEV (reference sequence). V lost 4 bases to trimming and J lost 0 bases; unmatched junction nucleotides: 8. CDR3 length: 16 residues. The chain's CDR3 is CASSSDREQPNYGYTF. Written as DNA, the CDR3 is TGTGCCAGCAGTTCTGACAGGGAGCAACCTAACTATGGCTACACCTTC.

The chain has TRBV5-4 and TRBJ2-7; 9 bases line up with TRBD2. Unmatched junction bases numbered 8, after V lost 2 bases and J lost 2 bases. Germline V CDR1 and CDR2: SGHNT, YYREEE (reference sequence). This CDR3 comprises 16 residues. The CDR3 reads CASSLGLAGETYEQYF. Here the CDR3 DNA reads TGTGCCAGCAGCTTAGGATTAGCGGGAGAAACCTACGAGCAGTACTTC.

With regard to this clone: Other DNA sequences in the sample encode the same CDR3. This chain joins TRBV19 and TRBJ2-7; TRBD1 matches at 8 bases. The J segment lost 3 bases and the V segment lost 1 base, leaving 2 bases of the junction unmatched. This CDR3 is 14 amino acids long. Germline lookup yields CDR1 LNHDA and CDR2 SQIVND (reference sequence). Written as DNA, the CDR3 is TGTGCCAGTAGTATAGGTACAGGGGGCTACGAGCAGTACTTC. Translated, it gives CASSIGTGGYEQYF.

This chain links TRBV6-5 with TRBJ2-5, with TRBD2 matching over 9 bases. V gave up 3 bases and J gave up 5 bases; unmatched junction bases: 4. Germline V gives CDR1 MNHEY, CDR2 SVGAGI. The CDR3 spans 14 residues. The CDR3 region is CASSYMSGGETQYF. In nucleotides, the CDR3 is TGTGCCAGCAGTTATATGAGCGGGGGGGAGACCCAGTACTTC.

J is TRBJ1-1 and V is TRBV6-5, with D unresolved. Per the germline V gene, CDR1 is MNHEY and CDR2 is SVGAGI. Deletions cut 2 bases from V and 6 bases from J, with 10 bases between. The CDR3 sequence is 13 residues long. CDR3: CASSYGPQAEAFF. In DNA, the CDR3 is TGTGCCAGCAGTTACGGACCGCAAGCTGAAGCTTTCTTT.

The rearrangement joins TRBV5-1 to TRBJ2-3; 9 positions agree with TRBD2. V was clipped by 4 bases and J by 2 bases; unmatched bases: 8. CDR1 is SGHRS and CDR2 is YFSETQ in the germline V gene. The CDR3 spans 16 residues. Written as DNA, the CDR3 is TGCGCCAGCAGCGAATTCGCTAGCGGGGACACAGATACGCAGTATTTT. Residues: CASSEFASGDTDTQYF.

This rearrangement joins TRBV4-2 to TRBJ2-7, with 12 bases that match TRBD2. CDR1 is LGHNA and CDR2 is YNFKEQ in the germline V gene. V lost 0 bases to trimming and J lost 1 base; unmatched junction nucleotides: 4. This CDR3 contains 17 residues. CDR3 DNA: TGTGCCAGCAGCCAAGAGGCCGGACTAGCGGGGTCCTACGAGCAGTACTTC. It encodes CASSQEAGLAGSYEQYF.

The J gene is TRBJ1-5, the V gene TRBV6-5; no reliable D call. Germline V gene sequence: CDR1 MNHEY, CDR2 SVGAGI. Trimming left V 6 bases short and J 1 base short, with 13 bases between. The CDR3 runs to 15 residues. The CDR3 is CASSPLAVSNQPQHF. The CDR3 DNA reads TGTGCCAGCAGCCCTTTAGCAGTCAGCAATCAGCCCCAGCATTTT.

The CDR3 sequence is CASGGLANTGELFF. The CDR3 bases are TGCGCCAGCGGGGGACTAGCGAACACCGGGGAGCTGTTTTTT. J is TRBJ2-2 and V is TRBV4-3, with TRBD2 matching 8 bases. The V and J ends lost 8 bases and 0 bases, in that order; junction bases with no gene match: 2. Germline CDR1 is LGHNA and CDR2 is YSLEER. CDR3 length: 14 amino acids.

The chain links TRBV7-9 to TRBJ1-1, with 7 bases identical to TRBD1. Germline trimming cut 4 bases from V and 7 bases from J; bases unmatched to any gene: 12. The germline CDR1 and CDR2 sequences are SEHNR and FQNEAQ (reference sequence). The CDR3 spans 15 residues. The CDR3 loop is CASSSNRDSHLEAFF. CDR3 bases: TGTGCCAGCAGCTCCAACCGGGACAGCCACCTTGAAGCTTTCTTT. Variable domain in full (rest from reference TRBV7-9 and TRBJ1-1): DTGVSQNPRHKITKRGQNVTFRCDPISEHNRLYWYRQTLGQGPEFLTYFQNEAQLEKSRLLSDRFSAERPKGSFSTLEIQRTEQGDSAMYLCASSSNRDSHLEAFFGQGTRLTVV.

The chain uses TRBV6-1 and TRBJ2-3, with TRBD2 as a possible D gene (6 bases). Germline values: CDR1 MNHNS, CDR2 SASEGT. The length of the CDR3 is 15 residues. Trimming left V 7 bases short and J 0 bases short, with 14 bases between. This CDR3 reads CASIREVVSTDTQYF. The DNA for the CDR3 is TGTGCCAGCATCAGGGAGGTAGTTAGCACAGATACGCAGTATTTT.

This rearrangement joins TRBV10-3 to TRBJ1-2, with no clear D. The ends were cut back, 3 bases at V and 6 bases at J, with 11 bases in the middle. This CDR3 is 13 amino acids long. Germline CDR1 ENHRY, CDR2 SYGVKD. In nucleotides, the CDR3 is TGTGCCATCAGTGACTCGTCTGGGGATGGCTACACCTTC. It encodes CAISDSSGDGYTF.